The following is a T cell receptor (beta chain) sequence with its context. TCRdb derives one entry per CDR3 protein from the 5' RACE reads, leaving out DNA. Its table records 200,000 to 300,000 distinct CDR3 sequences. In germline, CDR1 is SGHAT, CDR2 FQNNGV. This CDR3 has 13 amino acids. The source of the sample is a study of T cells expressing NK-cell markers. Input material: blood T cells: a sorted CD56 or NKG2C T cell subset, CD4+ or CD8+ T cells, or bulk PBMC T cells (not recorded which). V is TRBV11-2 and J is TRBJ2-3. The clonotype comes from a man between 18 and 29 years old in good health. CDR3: CASGRWGTDTQYF.